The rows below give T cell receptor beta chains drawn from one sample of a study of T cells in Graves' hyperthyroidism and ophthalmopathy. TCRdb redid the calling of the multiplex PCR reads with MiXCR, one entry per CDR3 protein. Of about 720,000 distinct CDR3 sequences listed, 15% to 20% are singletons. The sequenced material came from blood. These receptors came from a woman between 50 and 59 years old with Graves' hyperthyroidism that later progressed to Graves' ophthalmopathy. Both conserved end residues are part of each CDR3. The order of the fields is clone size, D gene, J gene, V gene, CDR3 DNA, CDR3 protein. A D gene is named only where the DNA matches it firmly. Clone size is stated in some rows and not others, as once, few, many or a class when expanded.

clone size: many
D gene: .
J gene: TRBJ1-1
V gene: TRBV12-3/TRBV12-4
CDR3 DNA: TGTGCCAGCAGGGATATCACTGAAGCTTTCTTT
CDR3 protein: CASRDITEAFF

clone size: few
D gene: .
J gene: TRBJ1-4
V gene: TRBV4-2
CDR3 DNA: TGTGCCAGCAGGAACGCGGGGATAGAAAAACTGTTTTTT
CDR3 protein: CASRNAGIEKLFF

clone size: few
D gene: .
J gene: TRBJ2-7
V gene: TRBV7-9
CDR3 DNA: TGTGCCAGCACCCAGCGCGGGACCTACGAGCAGTACTTC
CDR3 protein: CASTQRGTYEQYF

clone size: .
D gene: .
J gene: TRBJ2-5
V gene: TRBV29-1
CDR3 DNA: TGCAGCGTTGAGCGAGGGCGGGAGACCCAGTACTTC
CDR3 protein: CSVERGRETQYF

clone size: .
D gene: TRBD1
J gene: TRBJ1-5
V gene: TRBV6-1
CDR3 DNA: TGTGCCAGCAGTTGGGGACAGGGCCATCAGCCCCAGCATTTT
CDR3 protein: CASSWGQGHQPQHF

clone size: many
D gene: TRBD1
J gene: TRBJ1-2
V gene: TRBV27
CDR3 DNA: TGTGCCAGCAGTTCGACAGGGGGCCTGTATTATGGCTACACCTTC
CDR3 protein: CASSSTGGLYYGYTF

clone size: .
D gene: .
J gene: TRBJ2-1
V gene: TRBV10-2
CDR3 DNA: TGCGCCAGCAGTGATTCGTGGCAGGAGCAGTTCTTC
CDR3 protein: CASSDSWQEQFF

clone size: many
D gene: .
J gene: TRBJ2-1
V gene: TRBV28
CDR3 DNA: TGTGCCAGCACTACAGGGACCACCTACAATGAGCAGTTCTTC
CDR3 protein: CASTTGTTYNEQFF

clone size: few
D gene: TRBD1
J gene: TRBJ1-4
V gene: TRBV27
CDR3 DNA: TGTGCCAGCAGAACCAGGGGGGGGGCGGGTGAAAAACTGTTTTTT
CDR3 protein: CASRTRGGAGEKLFF

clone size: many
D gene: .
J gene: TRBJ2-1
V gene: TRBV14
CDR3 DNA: TGTGCCAGCAGCCAAGTAGGCAGCTACAATGAGCAGTTCTTC
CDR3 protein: CASSQVGSYNEQFF

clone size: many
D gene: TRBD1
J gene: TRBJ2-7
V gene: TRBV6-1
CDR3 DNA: TGTGCCAGCAGGTCACAGGGGTACGAGCAGTACTTC
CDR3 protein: CASRSQGYEQYF

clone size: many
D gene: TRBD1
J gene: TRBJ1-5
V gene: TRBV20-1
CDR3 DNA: TGCAGTGTCAGGCGACAGGGGGCTCGGGGCAATCAGCCCCAGCATTTT
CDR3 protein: CSVRRQGARGNQPQHF

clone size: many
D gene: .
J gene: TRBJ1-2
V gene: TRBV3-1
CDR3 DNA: TGTGCCAGCAGCCAAGGGGGAGGGCGCTCCAACTATGGCTACACCTTC
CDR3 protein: CASSQGGGRSNYGYTF

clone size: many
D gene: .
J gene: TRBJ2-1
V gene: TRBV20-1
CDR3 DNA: TGCAGTGCCCGAAGCTACAATGAGCAGTTCTTC
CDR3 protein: CSARSYNEQFF

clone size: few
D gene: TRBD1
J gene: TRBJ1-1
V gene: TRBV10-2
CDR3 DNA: TGCGCCAGCAGTGAGACAGGGGCATGGAACACTGAAGCTTTCTTT
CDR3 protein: CASSETGAWNTEAFF

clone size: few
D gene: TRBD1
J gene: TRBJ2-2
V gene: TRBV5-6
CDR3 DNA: TGTGCCAGCAGCTTGGATTGGGCAGGGGGTACCGGGGAGCTGTTTTTT
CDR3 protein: CASSLDWAGGTGELFF

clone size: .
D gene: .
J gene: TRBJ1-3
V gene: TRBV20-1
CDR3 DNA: TGCAGTGCTCTGAAAAGGTCTGGAAACACCATATATTTT
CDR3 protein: CSALKRSGNTIYF

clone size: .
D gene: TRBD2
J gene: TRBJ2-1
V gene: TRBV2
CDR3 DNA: TGTGCCAGCAATAAAAGGGCTAGCGGGACCTACAATGAGCAGTTCTTC
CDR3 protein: CASNKRASGTYNEQFF

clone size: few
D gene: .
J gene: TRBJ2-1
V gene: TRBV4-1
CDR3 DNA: TGCGCCAGCAGCCGCACATGGTCGGAAACTACTACAAATGAGCAGTTCTTC
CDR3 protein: CASSRTWSETTTNEQFF

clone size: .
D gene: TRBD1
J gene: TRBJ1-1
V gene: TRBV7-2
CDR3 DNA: TGTGCCAGCAGCTTAGGACAGGGGGTTTGTAGTGGGGCTTTCTTT
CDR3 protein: CASSLGQGVCSGAFF

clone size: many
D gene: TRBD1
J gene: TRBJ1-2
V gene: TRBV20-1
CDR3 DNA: TGCAGTGCTTTTTCAGGGGGCTGGGGCTACACCTTC
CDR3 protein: CSAFSGGWGYTF

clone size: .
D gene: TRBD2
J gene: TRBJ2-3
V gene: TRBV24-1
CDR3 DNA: TGTGCCACCAGTGATGCTAGCGGAGGCACAGATACGCAGTATTTT
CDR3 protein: CATSDASGGTDTQYF

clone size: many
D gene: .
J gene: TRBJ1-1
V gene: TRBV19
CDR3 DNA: TGTGCCAGTAAACTACAGGGAGGACTGACTGAAGCTTTCTTT
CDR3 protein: CASKLQGGLTEAFF

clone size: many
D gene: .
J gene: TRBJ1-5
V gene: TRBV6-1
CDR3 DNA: TGTGCCAGCAGTGAAGGACAGCCTAATCAGCCCCAGCATTTT
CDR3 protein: CASSEGQPNQPQHF

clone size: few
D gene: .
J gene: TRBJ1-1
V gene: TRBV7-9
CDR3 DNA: TGTGCCAGCAGCGAACAGGTTCAGCCGGAAGCTTTCTTT
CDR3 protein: CASSEQVQPEAFF

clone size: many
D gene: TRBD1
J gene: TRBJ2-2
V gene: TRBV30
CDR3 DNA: TGTGCCTGGACCCCGGGACAGGGATTGAGCGGGGAGCTGTTTTTT
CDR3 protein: CAWTPGQGLSGELFF

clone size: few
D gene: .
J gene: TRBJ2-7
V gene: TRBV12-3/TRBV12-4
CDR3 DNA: TGTGCCAGCAGTTTAGGTTACAGACACTACGAGCAGTACTTC
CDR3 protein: CASSLGYRHYEQYF

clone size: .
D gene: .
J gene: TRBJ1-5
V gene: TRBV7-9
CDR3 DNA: TGTGCCAGCAGCTTAGGGTACGGCGGAGCGTTCAATCAGCCCCAGCATTTT
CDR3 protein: CASSLGYGGAFNQPQHF

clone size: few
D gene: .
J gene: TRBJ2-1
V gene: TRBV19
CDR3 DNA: TGTGCCAGTAGTATACCGGACAGCTACAATGAGCAGTTCTTC
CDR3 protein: CASSIPDSYNEQFF

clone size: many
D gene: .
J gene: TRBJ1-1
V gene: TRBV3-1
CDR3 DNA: TGTGCCAGCAGCCAAATACAGGGGAACACTGAAGCTTTCTTT
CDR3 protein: CASSQIQGNTEAFF

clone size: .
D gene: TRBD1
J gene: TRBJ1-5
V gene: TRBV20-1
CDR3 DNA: TGCAGTGTCTCAGGGGGCGATCAGCCCCAGCATTTT
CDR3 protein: CSVSGGDQPQHF

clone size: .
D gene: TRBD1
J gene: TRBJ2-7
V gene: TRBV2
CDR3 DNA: TGTGCCAGCAGTGCTCAGGGGGCCTACGAGCAGTACTTC
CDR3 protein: CASSAQGAYEQYF

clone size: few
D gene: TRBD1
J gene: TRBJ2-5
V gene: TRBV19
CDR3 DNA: TGTGCCAGTAGCCTTATGACAGGGGCCGGGGAGACCCAGTACTTC
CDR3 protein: CASSLMTGAGETQYF

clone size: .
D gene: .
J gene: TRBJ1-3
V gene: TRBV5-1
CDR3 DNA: TGCGCCAGCAGCCGGGGGGGAGAAACTGGAAACACCATATATTTT
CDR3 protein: CASSRGGETGNTIYF

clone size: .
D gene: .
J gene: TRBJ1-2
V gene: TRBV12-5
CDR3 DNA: TGTGCTAGTGGTTTGGACGGAGGATTGCCCTATGGCTACACCTTC
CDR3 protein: CASGLDGGLPYGYTF

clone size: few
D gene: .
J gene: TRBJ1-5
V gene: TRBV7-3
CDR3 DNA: TGTGCCAGCAGCTTATTCCGACATAAATATAGCAATCAGCCCCAGCATTTT
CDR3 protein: CASSLFRHKYSNQPQHF

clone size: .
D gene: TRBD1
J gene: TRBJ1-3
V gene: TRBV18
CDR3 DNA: TGTGCCAGCTCACCGTCAAGGACAGGGTTTGCTGGAAACACCATATATTTT
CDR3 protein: CASSPSRTGFAGNTIYF

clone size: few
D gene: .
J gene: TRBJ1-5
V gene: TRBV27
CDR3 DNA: TGTGCCAGCAGTGTATGGGGGGGTAATCAGCCCCAGCATTTT
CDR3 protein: CASSVWGGNQPQHF

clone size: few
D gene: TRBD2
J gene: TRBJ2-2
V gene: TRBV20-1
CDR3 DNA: TGCAGTGCTAGAGATTGGGGGGGGACGAACACCGGGGAGCTGTTTTTT
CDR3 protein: CSARDWGGTNTGELFF

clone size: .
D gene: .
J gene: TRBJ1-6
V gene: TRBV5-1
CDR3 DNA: TGCGCCAGCAGCTTGTATGGCAGCCTGAATTCACCCCTCCACTTT
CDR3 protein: CASSLYGSLNSPLHF

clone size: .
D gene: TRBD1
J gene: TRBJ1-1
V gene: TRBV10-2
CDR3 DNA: TGCGCCAGCACCGTGGACAGGGGCACTGAAGCTTTCTTT
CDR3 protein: CASTVDRGTEAFF

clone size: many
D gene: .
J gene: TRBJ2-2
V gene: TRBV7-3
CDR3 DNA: TGTGCCAGCAGTCCGGGACTTAGACCCGTTGCCGGGGAGCTGTTTTTT
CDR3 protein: CASSPGLRPVAGELFF

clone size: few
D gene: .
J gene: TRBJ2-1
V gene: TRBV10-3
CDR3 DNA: TGTGCCATCAGTGAGTCAACCGCCAATGAGCAGTTCTTC
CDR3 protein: CAISESTANEQFF

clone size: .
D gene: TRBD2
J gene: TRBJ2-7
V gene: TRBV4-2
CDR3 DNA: TGTGCCAGCAGTTCCACAGCGGGGGTATCCTACGAGCAGTACTTC
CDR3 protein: CASSSTAGVSYEQYF